The rows below give T cell receptor beta chains drawn from one sample of a study of blood T cells in healthy people across ages. Each CDR3 protein is one row after TCRdb ran MiXCR on the 5' RACE reads. The sample yields about 1.6 million distinct CDR3 sequences, about 31% seen once. The material sequenced was blood. The origin of the receptors is a woman aged 25 to 39 in good health. Both conserved end residues are part of each CDR3. The D gene is left open where the match is weak. Clone size is not always given. Where it is, it says once, few, many or a class for expanded clones.

D gene: -; V gene: TRBV29-1; clone size: few; CDR3 length: 10; J gene: TRBJ1-1; CDR3 protein: CSVQVSEAFF; CDR3 DNA: TGCAGCGTTCAGGTTTCTGAAGCTTTCTTT
D gene: -; V gene: TRBV6-6; clone size: -; CDR3 length: 15; J gene: TRBJ1-5; CDR3 protein: CASSQEPDSNQPQHF; CDR3 DNA: TGTGCCAGCAGTCAGGAACCCGATAGCAATCAGCCCCAGCATTTT
D gene: TRBD2; V gene: TRBV19; clone size: -; CDR3 length: 15; J gene: TRBJ2-3; CDR3 protein: CASIPTSGNSDTQYF; CDR3 DNA: TGTGCCAGTATTCCGACTAGCGGGAACTCAGATACGCAGTATTTT
D gene: -; V gene: TRBV4-1; clone size: -; CDR3 length: 13; J gene: TRBJ2-1; CDR3 protein: CASSHGGGNEQFF; CDR3 DNA: TGCGCCAGCAGCCATGGAGGGGGCAATGAGCAGTTCTTC
D gene: TRBD2; V gene: TRBV4-1; clone size: few; CDR3 length: 17; J gene: TRBJ2-2; CDR3 protein: CASSQRGTSGTTGELFF; CDR3 DNA: TGCGCCAGCAGCCAACGAGGGACTAGCGGGACCACCGGGGAGCTGTTTTTT
D gene: TRBD2; V gene: TRBV9; clone size: few; CDR3 length: 18; J gene: TRBJ2-3; CDR3 protein: CASSVGGASGLYTDTQYF; CDR3 DNA: TGTGCCAGCAGCGTAGGGGGGGCTAGCGGGCTATACACAGATACGCAGTATTTT
D gene: TRBD2; V gene: TRBV6-2/TRBV6-3; clone size: few; CDR3 length: 16; J gene: TRBJ2-2; CDR3 protein: CASSSAGLARAGELFF; CDR3 DNA: TGTGCCAGCAGTTCCGCCGGACTAGCTAGGGCCGGGGAGCTGTTTTTT
D gene: TRBD2; V gene: TRBV4-2; clone size: few; CDR3 length: 17; J gene: TRBJ2-5; CDR3 protein: CASSQGTRLAGVETQYF; CDR3 DNA: TGTGCCAGCAGCCAAGGAACAAGATTAGCGGGAGTGGAGACCCAGTACTTC
D gene: TRBD1; V gene: TRBV6-1; clone size: few; CDR3 length: 15; J gene: TRBJ2-7; CDR3 protein: CASSGGQALTYEQYF; CDR3 DNA: TGTGCCAGCAGCGGTGGACAGGCCCTTACCTACGAGCAGTACTTC
D gene: -; V gene: TRBV20-1; clone size: many; CDR3 length: 13; J gene: TRBJ1-2; CDR3 protein: CSASLGGPGGYTF; CDR3 DNA: TGCAGTGCTAGTTTAGGGGGGCCGGGAGGCTACACCTTC
D gene: -; V gene: TRBV4-1; clone size: few; CDR3 length: 14; J gene: TRBJ1-2; CDR3 protein: CASSQGPMSYGYTF; CDR3 DNA: TGTGCCAGCAGCCAGGGACCGATGAGCTATGGCTACACCTTC
D gene: -; V gene: TRBV2; clone size: few; CDR3 length: 13; J gene: TRBJ1-4; CDR3 protein: CASRSRTNEKLFF; CDR3 DNA: TGTGCCAGCAGGAGTCGGACAAACGAAAAACTGTTTTTT
D gene: -; V gene: TRBV28; clone size: -; CDR3 length: 14; J gene: TRBJ2-3; CDR3 protein: CASSFHSGTDTQYF; CDR3 DNA: TGTGCCAGCAGTTTTCATTCAGGAACAGATACGCAGTATTTT
D gene: TRBD2; V gene: TRBV5-1; clone size: -; CDR3 length: 15; J gene: TRBJ2-7; CDR3 protein: CASSGGLAATYEQYF; CDR3 DNA: TGCGCCAGCAGCGGGGGACTAGCGGCTACCTACGAGCAGTACTTC
D gene: -; V gene: TRBV20-1; clone size: many; CDR3 length: 14; J gene: TRBJ2-1; CDR3 protein: CSASSPRSYNEQFF; CDR3 DNA: TGCAGTGCCTCAAGTCCTCGCTCCTACAATGAGCAGTTCTTC
D gene: TRBD2; V gene: TRBV7-9; clone size: -; CDR3 length: 17; J gene: TRBJ2-3; CDR3 protein: CASSASPLAGSTDTQYF; CDR3 DNA: TGTGCCAGCAGCGCTTCCCCCCTAGCGGGAAGCACAGATACGCAGTATTTT
D gene: TRBD2; V gene: TRBV27; clone size: -; CDR3 length: 16; J gene: TRBJ2-3; CDR3 protein: CASSLRRRGGPDTQYF; CDR3 DNA: TGTGCCAGCAGTTTAAGGAGACGGGGGGGCCCAGATACGCAGTATTTT
D gene: TRBD1; V gene: TRBV7-9; clone size: few; CDR3 length: 15; J gene: TRBJ1-1; CDR3 protein: CASSPRTGTNTEAFF; CDR3 DNA: TGTGCCAGCAGCCCGCGGACAGGGACGAACACTGAAGCTTTCTTT
D gene: -; V gene: TRBV5-8; clone size: -; CDR3 length: 13; J gene: TRBJ2-7; CDR3 protein: CASGWGNSYEQYF; CDR3 DNA: TGTGCCAGCGGTTGGGGGAATTCCTACGAGCAGTACTTC
D gene: -; V gene: TRBV29-1; clone size: -; CDR3 length: 12; J gene: TRBJ1-1; CDR3 protein: CSVSSLYTEAFF; CDR3 DNA: TGCAGCGTATCTAGTCTTTACACTGAAGCTTTCTTT
D gene: -; V gene: TRBV5-1; clone size: few; CDR3 length: 15; J gene: TRBJ2-2; CDR3 protein: CASSLSGQGTGELFF; CDR3 DNA: TGCGCCAGCAGCTTGAGTGGGCAAGGCACCGGGGAGCTGTTTTTT
D gene: -; V gene: TRBV18; clone size: -; CDR3 length: 12; J gene: TRBJ2-5; CDR3 protein: CASSPEEKTQYF; CDR3 DNA: TGTGCCAGCTCACCAGAGGAGAAGACCCAGTACTTC
D gene: -; V gene: TRBV7-9; clone size: -; CDR3 length: 12; J gene: TRBJ2-1; CDR3 protein: CASSLEKGAGFF; CDR3 DNA: TGTGCCAGCAGCTTAGAAAAGGGAGCGGGCTTCTTC
D gene: TRBD2; V gene: TRBV5-1; clone size: -; CDR3 length: 15; J gene: TRBJ2-5; CDR3 protein: CASSPAGLSGKEQYF; CDR3 DNA: TGCGCCAGCAGCCCAGCGGGACTTAGCGGTAAAGAGCAGTACTTC
D gene: TRBD2; V gene: TRBV12-3/TRBV12-4; clone size: few; CDR3 length: 14; J gene: TRBJ2-1; CDR3 protein: CASNGGISYNEQFF; CDR3 DNA: TGTGCCAGCAACGGGGGGATCTCCTACAATGAGCAGTTCTTC
D gene: -; V gene: TRBV5-1; clone size: -; CDR3 length: 13; J gene: TRBJ1-1; CDR3 protein: CASSTGQLTEAFF; CDR3 DNA: TGCGCCAGCAGCACCGGACAGCTCACTGAAGCTTTCTTT
D gene: -; V gene: TRBV29-1; clone size: few; CDR3 length: 11; J gene: TRBJ1-1; CDR3 protein: CSVRMNTEAFF; CDR3 DNA: TGCAGCGTGCGGATGAACACTGAAGCTTTCTTT
D gene: -; V gene: TRBV6-4; clone size: -; CDR3 length: 14; J gene: TRBJ2-3; CDR3 protein: CASSDRGAANTQYF; CDR3 DNA: TGTGCCAGCAGTGACAGGGGGGCCGCAAATACGCAGTATTTT
D gene: -; V gene: TRBV7-9; clone size: -; CDR3 length: 18; J gene: TRBJ2-7; CDR3 protein: CASSSRLGEGTIPYEQYF; CDR3 DNA: TGTGCCAGCAGCTCTCGCTTAGGAGAAGGGACAATCCCCTACGAGCAGTACTTC
D gene: TRBD2; V gene: TRBV9; clone size: -; CDR3 length: 16; J gene: TRBJ2-1; CDR3 protein: CASSVDPGLVGADQFF; CDR3 DNA: TGTGCCAGCAGCGTAGACCCTGGACTAGTTGGGGCGGATCAGTTCTTC
D gene: -; V gene: TRBV20-1; clone size: -; CDR3 length: 14; J gene: TRBJ2-1; CDR3 protein: CSARGGLGYNEQFF; CDR3 DNA: TGCAGTGCTAGAGGGGGACTGGGTTACAATGAGCAGTTCTTC
D gene: -; V gene: TRBV7-6; clone size: few; CDR3 length: 16; J gene: TRBJ2-1; CDR3 protein: CASSLGASGDYNEQFF; CDR3 DNA: TGTGCCAGCAGCTTGGGGGCTAGCGGAGACTACAATGAGCAGTTCTTC
D gene: TRBD1; V gene: TRBV10-3; clone size: -; CDR3 length: 21; J gene: TRBJ2-7; CDR3 protein: CAISESATGAGGIKTTYEQYF; CDR3 DNA: TGTGCCATCAGTGAGTCCGCAACAGGGGCAGGGGGTATTAAAACAACCTACGAGCAGTACTTC
D gene: TRBD1; V gene: TRBV28; clone size: -; CDR3 length: 14; J gene: TRBJ2-7; CDR3 protein: CASSFGQGWDEQYF; CDR3 DNA: TGTGCCAGCAGTTTTGGACAGGGCTGGGACGAGCAGTACTTC
D gene: -; V gene: TRBV27; clone size: -; CDR3 length: 14; J gene: TRBJ1-2; CDR3 protein: CASSPRRDTYGYTF; CDR3 DNA: TGTGCCAGCAGTCCGCGTAGGGATACTTATGGCTACACCTTC
D gene: -; V gene: TRBV2; clone size: -; CDR3 length: 18; J gene: TRBJ2-3; CDR3 protein: CASSPGHLIRWVTDTQYF; CDR3 DNA: TGTGCCAGCAGCCCCGGGCACCTAATTCGGTGGGTCACAGATACGCAGTATTTT
D gene: TRBD2; V gene: TRBV7-3; clone size: few; CDR3 length: 17; J gene: TRBJ2-3; CDR3 protein: CASSLKGLAGGPDTQYF; CDR3 DNA: TGTGCCAGCAGCTTAAAAGGACTAGCGGGGGGGCCAGATACGCAGTATTTT
D gene: -; V gene: TRBV30; clone size: few; CDR3 length: 15; J gene: TRBJ2-1; CDR3 protein: CAWSVGTLSYNEQFF; CDR3 DNA: TGTGCCTGGAGTGTAGGGACACTATCCTACAATGAGCAGTTCTTC
D gene: -; V gene: TRBV20-1; clone size: -; CDR3 length: 14; J gene: TRBJ1-5; CDR3 protein: CSAEAIGVSQPQHF; CDR3 DNA: TGCAGTGCCGAGGCAATAGGGGTAAGTCAGCCCCAGCATTTT
D gene: TRBD2; V gene: TRBV5-1; clone size: many; CDR3 length: 13; J gene: TRBJ2-3; CDR3 protein: CASSWTSPDTQYF; CDR3 DNA: TGCGCCAGCAGCTGGACTAGCCCAGATACGCAGTATTTT
D gene: -; V gene: TRBV7-3; clone size: -; CDR3 length: 15; J gene: TRBJ2-1; CDR3 protein: CASSLRMSSYNEQFF; CDR3 DNA: TGTGCCAGCAGCTTAAGAATGAGCTCCTACAATGAGCAGTTCTTC
D gene: -; V gene: TRBV10-3; clone size: many; CDR3 length: 15; J gene: TRBJ1-2; CDR3 protein: CAIMDLTGRPSGYTF; CDR3 DNA: TGTGCCATCATGGACTTGACGGGCAGACCGTCGGGCTACACCTTC
D gene: -; V gene: TRBV20-1; clone size: -; CDR3 length: 14; J gene: TRBJ1-1; CDR3 protein: CSAPSAGWGTEAFF; CDR3 DNA: TGCAGTGCGCCATCCGCGGGGTGGGGCACTGAAGCTTTCTTT
D gene: -; V gene: TRBV6-1; clone size: -; CDR3 length: 14; J gene: TRBJ2-5; CDR3 protein: CASGGGQIQETQYF; CDR3 DNA: TGTGCCAGCGGCGGAGGACAGATCCAAGAGACCCAGTACTTC
D gene: TRBD1; V gene: TRBV4-1; clone size: many; CDR3 length: 16; J gene: TRBJ2-3; CDR3 protein: CASSQVAGGAGDTQYF; CDR3 DNA: TGCGCCAGCAGCCAAGTAGCAGGGGGCGCGGGAGATACGCAGTATTTT
D gene: -; V gene: TRBV6-1; clone size: -; CDR3 length: 12; J gene: TRBJ2-3; CDR3 protein: CASRSEAGTQYF; CDR3 DNA: TGTGCCAGCAGGTCTGAGGCCGGTACGCAGTATTTT
D gene: -; V gene: TRBV7-9; clone size: -; CDR3 length: 14; J gene: TRBJ2-5; CDR3 protein: CASSFLARGETQYF; CDR3 DNA: TGTGCCAGCAGCTTTTTAGCGAGGGGCGAGACCCAGTACTTC
D gene: -; V gene: TRBV6-1; clone size: -; CDR3 length: 12; J gene: TRBJ1-1; CDR3 protein: CAHRSGDTEAFF; CDR3 DNA: TGTGCTCACAGGAGTGGGGACACTGAAGCTTTCTTT
D gene: -; V gene: TRBV20-1; clone size: few; CDR3 length: 12; J gene: TRBJ1-5; CDR3 protein: CSAMAVDQPQHF; CDR3 DNA: TGCAGTGCTATGGCGGTTGATCAGCCCCAGCATTTT
D gene: -; V gene: TRBV6-5; clone size: -; CDR3 length: 12; J gene: TRBJ2-7; CDR3 protein: CASRAQNYEQYF; CDR3 DNA: TGTGCCAGCCGAGCTCAAAACTACGAGCAGTACTTC
D gene: TRBD1; V gene: TRBV20-1; clone size: -; CDR3 length: 18; J gene: TRBJ1-6; CDR3 protein: CSTTDGQGGVLMNSPLHF; CDR3 DNA: TGCAGTACCACTGATGGACAGGGAGGGGTTTTGATGAATTCACCCCTCCACTTT
D gene: -; V gene: TRBV19; clone size: -; CDR3 length: 16; J gene: TRBJ2-7; CDR3 protein: CASTAPGASGIYEQYF; CDR3 DNA: TGTGCCAGTACCGCCCCGGGGGCTAGCGGCATCTACGAGCAGTACTTC
D gene: -; V gene: TRBV9; clone size: -; CDR3 length: 15; J gene: TRBJ1-1; CDR3 protein: CASSVDAGAVTEAFF; CDR3 DNA: TGTGCCAGCAGCGTAGATGCCGGGGCCGTCACTGAAGCTTTCTTT
D gene: -; V gene: TRBV30; clone size: -; CDR3 length: 13; J gene: TRBJ1-1; CDR3 protein: CAWSDSFYTEAFF; CDR3 DNA: TGTGCCTGGAGTGACAGTTTCTACACTGAAGCTTTCTTT
D gene: -; V gene: TRBV4-1; clone size: -; CDR3 length: 15; J gene: TRBJ2-5; CDR3 protein: CASSQVNPGVETQYF; CDR3 DNA: TGCGCCAGCAGCCAAGTGAACCCCGGGGTGGAGACCCAGTACTTC